Listed below are T cell receptor beta chains from one sample, sequenced in a study of technical replicates of blood from a few donors. Assay used: immunoSEQ multiplex PCR; TCRdb lists only in-frame clones, some missing. Here the sample spans tens of thousands of clones, 90% to 95% being singletons. Sequencing was carried out using T cells isolated from PBMCs. Receptors were obtained from a human donor in good health. CDR3s include the opening cysteine and the closing phenylalanine or tryptophan. The D gene is left open where the match is weak. Not all rows give a size; the values are once, few, many and, for expanded clones, a class.

>TRBV7-3|-|-|TRBJ2-3
TGTGCCACCGGGATGGGGGCGGGAGATACGCAGTATTTT
CATGMGAGDTQYF
>TRBV18|-|-|TRBJ1-5
TGTGCCAGCTCACCACAACAGAAAAATCAGCCCCAGCATTTT
CASSPQQKNQPQHF
>TRBV2|-|TRBD2|TRBJ2-7
TGTGCCAGCAGTAGCGGGAGCGAGCAGTACTTC
CASSSGSEQYF
>TRBV14|-|-|TRBJ2-1
TGTGCCAGCAGCCGCTGGGGCCTCTCCTACAATGAGCAGTTCTTC
CASSRWGLSYNEQFF
>TRBV27|-|-|TRBJ1-1
TGTGCCAGCGGGGAGGACGGATACACTGAAGCTTTCTTT
CASGEDGYTEAFF
>TRBV7-2|-|TRBD2|TRBJ2-1
TGTGCCAGCAGCTTCAGCTTTAGCGGGACCTACAATGAGCAGTTCTTC
CASSFSFSGTYNEQFF
>TRBV7-9|-|TRBD1|TRBJ1-1
TGTGCCAGCAGCTTACCCCCACAGGGGTTCACTGAAGCTTTCTTT
CASSLPPQGFTEAFF
>TRBV28|-|-|TRBJ2-7
TGTGCCAGCAGCTATCAGGGGAGCGAGCAGTACTTC
CASSYQGSEQYF
>TRBV11-3|-|-|TRBJ2-2
TGTGCCAGCAGCTTAGCTCTGGGCGACACCGGGGAGCTGTTTTTT
CASSLALGDTGELFF
>TRBV6-5|once|-|TRBJ1-1
TGTGCCAGCAGTTACTCGGGAACAGGGGAAGCTTTCTTT
CASSYSGTGEAFF
>TRBV9|once|TRBD1|TRBJ2-7
TGTGCCAGCAGCATTTCAGGGGGCCCCTACGAGCAGTACTTC
CASSISGGPYEQYF
>TRBV7-8|-|-|TRBJ1-3
TGTGCCAGCACCGGTGGAGGAGGAAACACCATATATTTT
CASTGGGGNTIYF
>TRBV2|-|TRBD2|TRBJ2-5
TGTGCCAGTATAGCGGGACGGTGGGGAGTAGAGACCCAGTACTTC
CASIAGRWGVETQYF
>TRBV19|-|TRBD2|TRBJ2-1
TGTGCCAGTAGTATTATGGCGGGAGGCCACAATGAGCAGTTCTTC
CASSIMAGGHNEQFF
>TRBV7-3|-|TRBD1|TRBJ1-1
TGTGCCAGCAGCTTAACCACAGGGGACACTGAAGCTTTCTTT
CASSLTTGDTEAFF
>TRBV30|once|-|TRBJ1-2
TGTGCCTGGAGTGTAAACGGGTTGACCTATGGCTACACCTTC
CAWSVNGLTYGYTF
>TRBV6-1|-|-|TRBJ2-1
TGTGCCAGCAGTGAAATGTGGACAGTAAACAATGAGCAGTTCTTC
CASSEMWTVNNEQFF
>TRBV6-5|-|-|TRBJ2-1
TGTGCCAGCAGTTACAGGAGCTCCTACAATGAGCAGTTCTTC
CASSYRSSYNEQFF
>TRBV2|-|TRBD1|TRBJ2-7
TGTGCCAGCTGGGGGACAGGGGGCTACGAGCAGTACTTC
CASWGTGGYEQYF
>TRBV6-1|-|TRBD1|TRBJ1-1
TGTGCCAGCAGTGCTGGGACAGGGGGCACTGAAGCTTTCTTT
CASSAGTGGTEAFF
>TRBV28|-|TRBD2|TRBJ2-2
TGTGCCAGCAGTTTACCGATAGCGGGAGACGGCGGGGAGCTGTTTTTT
CASSLPIAGDGGELFF
>TRBV27|-|-|TRBJ1-4
TGTGCCAGCAGTCCGGGGTCGGACTACAGTGAAAAACTGTTTTTT
CASSPGSDYSEKLFF
>TRBV6-5|-|-|TRBJ2-7
TGTGCCAGCAGTTACTTAGCGGAAACCTACGAGCAGTACTTC
CASSYLAETYEQYF
>TRBV2|-|TRBD2|TRBJ2-1
TGTGCCAGCATTGCGGGAGGAGATGAGCAGTTCTTC
CASIAGGDEQFF
>TRBV28|-|TRBD2|TRBJ2-5
TGTGCCAGCACATGGGCGGGGGACGAGACCCAGTACTTC
CASTWAGDETQYF
>TRBV9|once|TRBD2|TRBJ2-2
TGTGCCAGCAGAGAAGCGGGAAGCACCGGGGAGCTGTTTTTT
CASREAGSTGELFF
>TRBV2|-|-|TRBJ2-3
TGTGCCAGCAGTGAGACAGGTATGGAGTATTTT
CASSETGMEYF
>TRBV6-1|-|-|TRBJ1-1
TGTGCCAGCAGTGAAAGGGGGGGAGTCACTGAAGCTTTCTTT
CASSERGGVTEAFF
>TRBV2|-|-|TRBJ1-5
TGTGCCAGCAGAGATTCCACGGGGGGCAATCAGCCCCAGCATTTT
CASRDSTGGNQPQHF
>TRBV2|-|TRBD2|TRBJ2-4
TGTGCCAGCAGTGAATTCTTAGCGGGGAAAAACATTCAGTACTTC
CASSEFLAGKNIQYF
>TRBV7-3|-|TRBD2|TRBJ2-1
TGTGCCAGCAGTTACAGCGGGAGCGGCTCCTACAATGAGCAGTTCTTC
CASSYSGSGSYNEQFF
>TRBV9|-|-|TRBJ2-1
TGTGCCAGCTCTACGGGAAACCCCTACAATGAGCAGTTCTTC
CASSTGNPYNEQFF
>TRBV7-8|-|-|TRBJ1-5
TGTGCCAGCAGCTCGGGGTACAATCAGCCCCAGCATTTT
CASSSGYNQPQHF
>TRBV5-1|-|-|TRBJ1-2
TGCGCCAGCAGCTTAGGACAAACCTATGGCTACACCTTC
CASSLGQTYGYTF
>TRBV11-2|-|-|TRBJ2-2
TGTGCCAGCAGCTGGGCCGGGACTTTGAACGGGGAGCTGTTTTTT
CASSWAGTLNGELFF
>TRBV7-3|-|TRBD2|TRBJ2-7
TGTGCCAGCAGCTTAGGGACTAGCGGGAGGACCCTATCCTACGAGCAGTACTTC
CASSLGTSGRTLSYEQYF
>TRBV5-1|-|-|TRBJ1-2
TGCGCCAGCAGCTTCCTGACATCTGATGGCTACACCTTC
CASSFLTSDGYTF
>TRBV29-1|-|TRBD1|TRBJ1-1
TGCAGCGTTTATCTTCAGGGGGCCACTGAAGCTTTCTTT
CSVYLQGATEAFF
>TRBV5-1|-|-|TRBJ2-2
TGCGCCAGCAGCCCAAGGGGTGTCGGGGAGCTGTTTTTT
CASSPRGVGELFF
>TRBV4-2|-|TRBD2|TRBJ2-5
TGTGCCAGCAGCCAAGAACCACTAGCGGGGCAAGAGACCCAGTACTTC
CASSQEPLAGQETQYF
>TRBV6-6|-|-|TRBJ2-7
TGTGCCAGCAGTTCCGACAGGTCCTACGAGCAGTACTTC
CASSSDRSYEQYF
>TRBV28|-|TRBD2|TRBJ2-3
TGTGCCGGTACGGGACTAGCGGGATCCGATACGCAGTATTTT
CAGTGLAGSDTQYF
>TRBV11-2|-|-|TRBJ1-5
TGTGCCAGCAGCTTGGGTATAAGAGGGAATAGCAATCAGCCCCAGCATTTT
CASSLGIRGNSNQPQHF
>TRBV11-1|-|TRBD1|TRBJ1-1
TGTGCCAGCAGATCGGGACAGGGTATGAACACTGAAGCTTTCTTT
CASRSGQGMNTEAFF
>TRBV6-5|-|TRBD1|TRBJ2-7
TGTGCCAGCAGTTACGCAGGGGGTCCCTACGAGCAGTACTTC
CASSYAGGPYEQYF
>TRBV5-1|once|TRBD2|TRBJ2-5
TGCGCCAGCGGGAGGGACCAGTACTTC
CASGRDQYF
>TRBV11-2|once|-|TRBJ2-5
TGTGCCAGCAGCGTAACCCCGAACTTCCAAGAGACCCAGTACTTC
CASSVTPNFQETQYF
>TRBV4-1|-|-|TRBJ2-1
TGCGCCAGCAGCCAGATCCTAATGCGGGATAACAATGAGCAGTTCTTC
CASSQILMRDNNEQFF
>TRBV19|once|-|TRBJ2-1
TGTGCCAGTAGTATAGATGCATCGAGCTCCTACAATGAGCAGTTCTTC
CASSIDASSSYNEQFF
>TRBV30|-|-|TRBJ2-1
TGTGCCTGGAGTGTCCCTAGCATTTACCACAATGAGCAGTTCTTC
CAWSVPSIYHNEQFF
>TRBV6-5|-|TRBD1|TRBJ1-3
TGTGCCAGCAGTGCGGACAGGTCTGGAAACACCATATATTTT
CASSADRSGNTIYF
>TRBV4-3|-|-|TRBJ2-1
TGCGCCAGCAGCCAAGATGGTGCCAGGGCAAATGAGCAGTTCTTC
CASSQDGARANEQFF
>TRBV7-9|-|-|TRBJ2-7
TGTGCCAGCAGCTACCAAGCTCAGCAGTACTTC
CASSYQAQQYF
>TRBV19|-|TRBD2|TRBJ2-5
TGTGCCAGTAGTATTCGGACTAGCGGGAGGTTCCTATCGGAGACCCAGTACTTC
CASSIRTSGRFLSETQYF